This T cell receptor beta chain was observed in a study of long-term antiretroviral therapy in people with HIV. Across the study: Earliest sampling preceded the 2015 immediate-ART recommendation by about a decade.

Overall study findings and caveats: Before ART, certain clones expanded, and these dominated the repertoire at all time points.

The CDR3 sequence is 13 residues long. The V and J ends lost 5 bases and 1 base respectively, with 7 bases between them. CDR1 and CDR2 from the germline V gene are SEHNR and FQNEAQ (reference sequence). The immunoSEQ assay was v3.0, run at survey level. The assay was immunoSEQ multiplex PCR, and TCRdb's table has in-frame clones only and misses some. The sample carries approximately 19,000 clones, over 65% recorded once. Clinicians in the United States treated all participants with HIV. A word on this clone: Its target is not known.

The sequencing used unsorted PBMCs, collected 0.5 years before starting antiretroviral therapy. The source is a woman aged 45-59 years with HIV. This chain joins TRBV7-9 and TRBJ2-3; D ambiguous. In DNA, the CDR3 is TGTGCCAGCAGCCGACCTGGCACAGATACGCAGTATTTT. It is translated as CASSRPGTDTQYF.